One sample yielded the 30 T cell receptor beta chains listed below, sequenced in a study of shared clonotypes between healthy human individuals. CD45RO negativity and positive selection for CCR7 defined naive CD8 cells, a population that excluded terminally differentiated effector memory CD45RA+ cells. Only in-frame clones appear in the TCRdb table, and some are missing; sequencing was by immunoSEQ multiplex PCR. The sample records about 2,100,000 clones, 93% being singletons. The sequencing sample was made of naive CD8+ T cells from PBMCs. Every receptor here comes from a man aged 18 to 30 in good health. Some clones in this sample may be carry-over from other donors' samples.

V and J are TRBV11-2 and TRBJ2-2, with D perhaps given as TRBD1 or TRBD2 (6 bases each). The CDR3 is made up of 14 amino acids. Trimming took off 6 bases at V and 5 bases at J, with 13 bases between the two ends. CDR1 is SGHAT, CDR2 FQNNGV, per germline. The CDR3 loop reads CASSQRGRTGELFF. The CDR3 DNA is TGTGCCAGCAGTCAACGGGGGCGGACCGGGGAGCTGTTTTTT.

As concerns this clone: Other DNA sequences of this sample code for an identical CDR3. The gene calls are TRBV9 and TRBJ1-2; no clear D gene. Trimming shortened V by 2 bases and J by 0 bases, and 5 bases separated the two germline ends. Germline CDR1 and CDR2: SGDLS and YYNGEE. The CDR3 runs 13 residues. Here the CDR3 DNA reads TGTGCCAGCAGCGTCGGAACTAACTATGGCTACACCTTC. Translated, it gives CASSVGTNYGYTF.

The chain links TRBV30 to TRBJ1-1, with D unclear. This CDR3 has 13 amino acids. Germline CDR1 reads GTSNPN; CDR2 reads SVGIG (reference sequence). V was cut by 0 bases and J by 3 bases, with 8 bases left in between. CDR3 sequence: CAWSVGSYTEAFF. DNA of the CDR3: TGTGCCTGGAGTGTAGGTTCGTACACTGAAGCTTTCTTT.

V is TRBV5-4 and J is TRBJ2-1; 11 bases match TRBD2. V shed 4 bases and J 8 bases; nucleotides not matched to a gene: 8. Germline-derived CDR1 and CDR2 are SGHNT and YYREEE (reference sequence). This CDR3 has 15 residues. The CDR3 reads CASSPTSGSIDEQFF. DNA for the CDR3: TGTGCCAGCAGCCCTACTAGCGGGAGTATTGATGAGCAGTTCTTC.

The V and J genes are TRBV4-3 and TRBJ1-2; D unclear. This CDR3 has 12 amino acids. The ends were cut back, 2 bases at V and 8 bases at J, with 9 bases in the middle. The germline gives CDR1 LGHNA, CDR2 YSLEER. The CDR3 DNA sequence: TGCGCCAGCAGCCAACGGGGAGAAGGCTACACCTTC. Its protein product is CASSQRGEGYTF.

The rearrangement links TRBV9 to TRBJ2-3, with 15 bases identical to TRBD2. The CDR3 length is 17 residues. Germline V gives CDR1 SGDLS, CDR2 YYNGEE. The trim removed 4 bases at V and 3 bases at J, leaving 6 bases unmatched. The DNA of the CDR3 is TGTGCCAGCAGCCCCGGACTAGCGGGAGGGCCGACAGATACGCAGTATTTT. As protein: CASSPGLAGGPTDTQYF.

This chain joins TRBV27 and TRBJ2-3, with TRBD2 matching 11 bases. Germline V gene lookup returns CDR1 MNHEY and CDR2 SMNVEV (reference sequence). Losses at the gene ends were 8 bases for V and 6 bases for J; bases not matched to a gene: 10. The CDR3 sequence is 15 residues long. This CDR3 is CASGPGTSGGDTQYF. In nucleotides, the CDR3 is TGTGCCAGCGGACCCGGGACTAGCGGAGGGGATACGCAGTATTTT.

CDR3 residues: CASSEYINRDHEQYF. The CDR3 DNA is TGTGCCAGCAGTGAATATATAAACAGGGACCACGAGCAGTACTTC. This sequence joins TRBV25-1 and TRBJ2-7, with a weak D call TRBD1 (6 bases). This CDR3 is 15 amino acids long. In germline, CDR1 is MGHDK, CDR2 SYGVNS. V lost 0 bases and J lost 5, with 14 bases in between.

The gene calls are TRBV27 and TRBJ2-1; D possibly corresponds to TRBD2 (6 bases). V shed 1 base and J shed 4 bases, with 14 bases lying between them. Germline CDR1 is MNHEY and CDR2 is SMNVEV (reference sequence). The CDR3 loop spans 16 amino acids. The DNA of the CDR3 is TGTGCCAGCAGTTTATACGGCGCGGGGAGGTACAATGAGCAGTTCTTC. This encodes CASSLYGAGRYNEQFF.

The chain joins TRBV27 to TRBJ1-1; maybe TRBD1 (5 bases). Germline loops: CDR1 MNHEY, CDR2 SMNVEV (reference sequence). CDR3 length: 18 amino acids. V lost 1 base to trimming and J lost 2 bases, with 20 bases between them. CDR3 sequence: CASSLWAGARTINTEAFF. The CDR3 region has the DNA TGTGCCAGCAGTTTATGGGCCGGGGCCAGAACCATAAACACTGAAGCTTTCTTT.

The CDR3 protein is CASSPGTEPNYGYTF. CDR3 DNA: TGTGCCAGCAGCCCGGGGACAGAACCTAACTATGGCTACACCTTC. The chain combines TRBV9 with TRBJ1-2; 7 nucleotides align to TRBD1. V shed 4 bases and J 0 bases; nucleotides not matched to a gene: 6. This CDR3 contains 15 residues. Looked up from germline, CDR1 is SGDLS and CDR2 is YYNGEE. The full variable domain, with the rest looked up from reference TRBV9 and TRBJ1-2, is DSGVTQTPKHLITATGQRVTLRCSPRSGDLSVYWYQQSLDQGLQFLIQYYNGEERAKGNILERFSAQQFPDLHSELNLSSLELGDSALYFCASSPGTEPNYGYTFGSGTRLTVV.

The chain uses TRBV2 and TRBJ2-5; D tentatively fits TRBD1 or TRBD2 (7 bases each). The CDR3 contains 14 residues. Germline CDR1 and CDR2: SNHLY and FYNNEI. V shed 6 bases and J shed 2 bases, with 13 bases lying between them. This CDR3 is CASSGTAGQETQYF. The CDR3 bases are TGTGCCAGCAGCGGGACAGCGGGGCAAGAGACCCAGTACTTC. Using reference TRBV2 and TRBJ2-5 for the parts outside the CDR3, the full variable domain is EPEVTQTPSHQVTQMGQEVILRCVPISNHLYFYWYRQILGQKVEFLVSFYNNEISEKSEIFDDQFSVERPDGSNFTLKIRSTKLEDSAMYFCASSGTAGQETQYFGPGTRLLVL.

The J gene is TRBJ2-7, the V gene TRBV11-2; no definite D call. The germline CDR1 and CDR2 sequences are SGHAT and FQNNGV. V lost 5 bases, J lost 4 bases, and 6 bases lay in between. This CDR3 has 11 amino acids. CDR3 in amino acids: CASSGQYEQYF. CDR3 sequence (DNA): TGTGCCAGCAGCGGGCAGTACGAGCAGTACTTC.

The chain is built from TRBV4-3 and TRBJ2-2; 7 positions match TRBD1. The CDR3 length is 19 residues. Germline CDR1 reads LGHNA; CDR2 reads YSLEER. V gave up 3 bases and J gave up 2 bases; unmatched junction bases: 15. The CDR3 region has the DNA TGCGCCAGCAGCCAGGACCAAACTCAGGGACAGACCAACACCGGGGAGCTGTTTTTT. This codes for CASSQDQTQGQTNTGELFF.

The J gene is TRBJ2-7, the V gene TRBV7-9; the match to TRBD1 covers 9 bases. The junction had 6 bases not matched to a gene; V was cut back by 3 bases and J by 3 bases. The CDR3 covers 15 residues. The V gene's germline CDR1 is SEHNR and CDR2 FQNEAQ (reference sequence). The CDR3 protein is CASSFPGQGFYEQYF. The CDR3 nucleotides are TGTGCCAGCAGCTTTCCCGGACAGGGGTTCTACGAGCAGTACTTC.

The DNA of the CDR3 is TGTGCCAGCTCGGGACAGGGGACTAATCCGAACACCGGGGAGCTGTTTTTT. Translating it yields CASSGQGTNPNTGELFF. The chain uses TRBV18 and TRBJ2-2, with TRBD1 matching 10 bases. The CDR3 runs 17 residues. Germline CDR1 KGHSH, CDR2 LQKENI. J gave up 0 bases and V 6 bases, and 7 bases lay outside the gene matches.

This clone was observed a handful of times. This sample includes further DNA sequences coding for the same CDR3. This chain links TRBV9 with TRBJ1-1; 9 bases line up with TRBD1. The germline V gene has CDR1 SGDLS and CDR2 YYNGEE. This CDR3 contains 15 residues. Trimming at V came to 2 bases and at J to 3 bases, leaving 5 bases not matched to a gene. CDR3 sequence: CASSVTGGADTEAFF. CDR3 sequence (DNA): TGTGCCAGCAGCGTCACAGGGGGCGCGGACACTGAAGCTTTCTTT.

The genes are TRBV4-1 and TRBJ1-1; D call uncertain. This CDR3 has 15 amino acids. In germline, CDR1 is MGHRA, CDR2 YSYEKL. V was clipped by 3 bases and J by 2 bases, with 13 bases between them. The CDR3 here is CASSQIGDLNTEAFF. The CDR3 bases are TGCGCCAGCAGCCAGATAGGAGACCTAAACACTGAAGCTTTCTTT.

This chain links TRBV30 with TRBJ2-3; D is undetermined. Looked up from germline, CDR1 is GTSNPN and CDR2 is SVGIG (reference sequence). V was trimmed by 0 bases and J by 0 bases, leaving 7 bases between them. CDR3 length: 14 residues. CDR3 residues: CAWSVLSSTDTQYF. The CDR3 nucleotides are TGTGCCTGGAGTGTACTCAGTAGCACAGATACGCAGTATTTT.

A remark on this clone: The sample has other DNA sequences that encode this CDR3 too. Here the CDR3 reads CASSSSFYEQYF. CDR3 nucleotide sequence: TGTGCCAGCAGTTCGTCCTTCTACGAGCAGTACTTC. The chain recombines TRBV27 with TRBJ2-7; no reliable D call. CDR3 size: 12 residues. Trimming removed 4 bases from V and 3 bases from J, with 7 bases in between. CDR1 and CDR2 from the germline V gene are MNHEY and SMNVEV (reference sequence).

J is TRBJ2-3 and V is TRBV9, with D perhaps given as TRBD1 or TRBD2 (5 bases each). The V end was cut by 0 bases, the J end by 5 bases, with 10 bases between. Germline V gene sequence: CDR1 SGDLS, CDR2 YYNGEE. This CDR3 has 14 amino acids. The CDR3 protein is CASSVGGPLDTQYF. For the CDR3, the DNA is TGTGCCAGCAGCGTAGGGGGACCTCTAGATACGCAGTATTTT.

The gene calls are TRBV19 and TRBJ1-3; D gene ambiguous. Deletions cut 3 bases from V and 0 bases from J, with 9 bases between. Per germline, CDR1 LNHDA and CDR2 SQIVND (reference sequence). The CDR3 is made up of 15 amino acids. For the CDR3, the DNA is TGTGCCAGTAGTATCGGCGGAAGCTCTGGAAACACCATATATTTT. Translating it yields CASSIGGSSGNTIYF.

The chain is built from TRBV5-1 and TRBJ2-4, with a tentative D call TRBD1 (5 bases). V lost 0 bases and J lost 0, with 13 bases in between. Germline CDR1 SGHRS, CDR2 YFSETQ. The CDR3 contains 17 residues. DNA of the CDR3: TGCGCCAGCAGCTTGGGCTGGGGTGGGGCAGCCAAAAACATTCAGTACTTC. Its translation is CASSLGWGGAAKNIQYF.

The gene calls are TRBV27 and TRBJ2-7; D is perhaps TRBD2 (6 bases). V dropped 8 bases and J dropped 3 bases, with 17 bases sitting between them. This CDR3 has 14 residues. Germline loops: CDR1 MNHEY, CDR2 SMNVEV (reference sequence). The CDR3 nucleotides are TGTGCCAGCGGAGAGACTAGTATGGGCTACGAGCAGTACTTC. Amino acids: CASGETSMGYEQYF.

The chain links TRBV5-3 to TRBJ2-7; no clear D. TRBV5-3 is treated as an ORF (open reading frame) with a function not yet certain. The CDR3 loop spans 11 amino acids. Trimming shortened V by 4 bases and J by 3 bases, and 5 bases separated the two germline ends. The chain's CDR3 is CARSDFYEQYF. The CDR3 nucleotides are TGTGCCAGAAGCGACTTCTACGAGCAGTACTTC.

The chain employs TRBV4-1 and TRBJ1-5; a possible D gene is TRBD1 (6 bases). The germline gives CDR1 MGHRA, CDR2 YSYEKL. The CDR3 covers 14 residues. V was cut by 1 base and J by 9 bases, with 13 bases left in between. The CDR3 sequence: CASSQGIRGGPQHF. In DNA form, the CDR3 reads TGCGCCAGCAGCCAAGGTATCCGAGGGGGGCCCCAGCATTTT.

This chain uses TRBV25-1 with TRBJ1-1, with TRBD1 as a possible D gene (6 bases). The CDR3 has 15 amino acids. Germline CDR1 reads MGHDK; CDR2 reads SYGVNS. The V gene lost 5 bases and the J gene lost 3 bases, with 16 bases spanning the gap. The CDR3 region has the DNA TGTGCCAGCAGTCGGGGGCGGGGTATAGACACTGAAGCTTTCTTT. This sequence encodes CASSRGRGIDTEAFF. Drawing the rest from reference TRBV25-1 and TRBJ1-1, the complete variable domain is EADIYQTPRYLVIGTGKKITLECSQTMGHDKMYWYQQDPGMELHLIHYSYGVNSTEKGDLSSESTVSRIRTEHFPLTLESARPSHTSQYLCASSRGRGIDTEAFFGQGTRLTVV.

This chain connects TRBV30 to TRBJ1-2; D remains ambiguous. This CDR3 region has 13 residues. Trimming left V 3 bases short and J 6 bases short, with 14 bases between. Germline loops: CDR1 GTSNPN, CDR2 SVGIG (reference sequence). In DNA form, the CDR3 reads TGTGCCTGGAGGCTTAAAGGGCATCATGGCTACACCTTC. This encodes CAWRLKGHHGYTF.

In this sample, this clone turned up once. The chain combines TRBV4-3 with TRBJ2-3; D is unclear. The CDR3 is 15 residues long. V was pared by 1 base and J by 2 bases, with 10 bases between. Per germline, CDR1 LGHNA and CDR2 YSLEER. CDR3 region: CASSQGAGVTDTQYF. In DNA form, the CDR3 reads TGCGCCAGCAGCCAAGGGGCTGGGGTCACAGATACGCAGTATTTT.

The J gene is TRBJ2-1, the V gene TRBV7-3; D tentatively fits TRBD1 or TRBD2 (6 bases each). From germline, CDR1 is SGHTA and CDR2 FQGTGA. Between the trimmed V and J ends, which lost 5 bases and 7 bases, there was a span of 24 bases. This CDR3 has 17 amino acids. CDR3 residues: CASSHDPGLEGGNEQFF. For the CDR3, the DNA is TGTGCCAGCAGCCACGATCCGGGACTGGAAGGGGGGAATGAGCAGTTCTTC.